This T cell receptor beta chain comes out of a study of shared clonotypes between healthy human individuals. About the research overall: The donors, a couple of women and a few men, were aged 18 to 49. Study-level points and caveats: Naive subsets typically showed greater estimated richness than memory subsets. In contrast to clonotypes shared by all four donors, non-shared clonotypes had lower generation probabilities.

Sorted-subset replicate PCRs used 200 ng DNA, around 27,000 T cell genomes. Here immunoSEQ multiplex PCR was the method, and the copy in TCRdb shows in-frame clones only, minus some. The sample yields millions of clones, roughly 91% seen once. Terminally differentiated effector memory CD45RA+ cells were excluded by CCR7 positive selection of CD45RO-negative cells. On this clone: Its specificity is unknown.

The source of this sequence is a man between 18 and 29 years old in good health. Some clones in this sample may be carry-over from other donors' samples. Sequencing was done on a sample of naive CD8+ T cells from PBMCs.

The chain's CDR3 is CASSFWTGYNEQFF. In DNA, the CDR3 is TGTGCCAGTAGTTTCTGGACAGGTTACAATGAGCAGTTCTTC. The chain recombines TRBV19 with TRBJ2-1, with 7 bases aligning to TRBD1. V lost 5 bases, J lost 4 bases, and 5 bases stayed unmatched. The CDR3 consists of 14 residues. The germline V gene encodes CDR1 LNHDA and CDR2 SQIVND (reference sequence).